This TCR beta chain appears in the sequencing data of a study of blood T cell dynamics during melanoma immunotherapy. The CDR3 loop spans 14 amino acids. Germline V gene sequence: CDR1 MNHNY, CDR2 SVGAGI (reference sequence). The ends were cut back, 6 bases at V and 0 bases at J, with 8 bases in the middle. The sample's time point: pre-treatment baseline. Sequencing used immunoSEQ multiplex PCR; TCRdb keeps in-frame clones, though not all of them. Seen here are 6,200 or so clones, around 90% observed once, and the top ten hold 12%. The chain recombines TRBV6-6 with TRBJ1-4; no clear D gene. The sample was cell-free DNA from blood, taken from a patient treated with checkpoint blockade. The sequence was obtained from a human donor with melanoma. The CDR3 bases are TGTGCCAGCAGGTATCAAACAACTAATGAAAAACTGTTTTTT. Translated: CASRYQTTNEKLFF.